One sample yielded the 10 T cell receptor beta chains listed below, sequenced in a study of blood T cell repertoires in COVID-19. Here immunoSEQ multiplex PCR was the method, and the copy in TCRdb shows in-frame clones only, minus some. The data hold more than 200,000 clones, with around 88% observed a single time. Source material: peripheral blood. These receptors were taken from a man aged 25-45 years with active or convalescent COVID-19.

This chain uses TRBV15 with TRBJ1-5; D may be TRBD1 (5 bases). The CDR3 has 16 residues. The germline V and J ends were trimmed by 2 bases and 1 base, with 12 bases remaining between them. Germline V gene data show CDR1 as LNHNV and CDR2 as YYDKDF (reference sequence). The CDR3 DNA sequence: TGTGCCACCAGCAGATACTCGGACATAAGCAATCAGCCCCAGCATTTT. Amino acids: CATSRYSDISNQPQHF.

This rearrangement joins TRBV24-1 to TRBJ1-5; 7 bases fit TRBD1. Germline assignment: CDR1 KGHDR and CDR2 SFDVKD. This CDR3 has 14 residues. V was clipped by 3 bases and J by 6 bases; unmatched bases: 4. CDR3 coding DNA: TGTGCCACCAGTGATAGGACAGGTCGTCAGCCCCAGCATTTT. Translating gives CATSDRTGRQPQHF.

The rearrangement links TRBV5-1 to TRBJ1-1; D might be TRBD1 (6 bases). CDR3 length equals 13 residues. CDR1 and CDR2 (germline): SGHRS, YFSETQ. Trimming cost V 0 bases and J 6 bases, with 9 bases left between them. The chain's CDR3 is CASSLVGGAEAFF. CDR3 DNA: TGCGCCAGCAGCTTGGTAGGGGGTGCTGAAGCTTTCTTT. Full variable domain (missing parts from reference TRBV5-1 and TRBJ1-1): KAGVTQTPRYLIKTRGQQVTLSCSPISGHRSVSWYQQTPGQGLQFLFEYFSETQRNKGNFPGRFSGRQFSNSRSEMNVSTLELGDSALYLCASSLVGGAEAFFGQGTRLTVV.

The chain joins TRBV3-1 (or the pseudogene TRBV3-2) to TRBJ1-3; tentatively, D is TRBD1 (6 bases). V shed 0 bases and J shed 6 bases, with 9 bases lying between them. The CDR3 is made up of 14 amino acids. The germline gives CDR1 LGHDT, CDR2 YNNKEL (reference sequence). For the CDR3, the DNA is TGTGCCAGCAGCCAAGACAGGGGTGAAAACACCATATATTTT. Translation: CASSQDRGENTIYF.

The rearrangement uses TRBV6-2 or TRBV6-3 and TRBJ1-2, with no clear D. Germline CDR1 and CDR2: MNHEY and SVGEGT. The CDR3 is made up of 16 amino acids. Trimming took off 4 bases at V and 4 bases at J, with 19 bases between the two ends. The CDR3 DNA is TGTGCCAGCAGTTTCGGTGGCGGGATAGGCAGCTATGGCTACACCTTC. Translation gives CASSFGGGIGSYGYTF.

The gene calls are TRBV6-1 and TRBJ2-1, with D unclear. The V end lost 2 bases, the J end lost 9 bases, and 17 bases lay between the germline ends. The CDR3 spans 15 residues. The germline V gene has CDR1 MNHNS and CDR2 SASEGT. CDR3 nucleotide sequence: TGTGCCAGCAGTGAATGGTCGGGTTTGGTGGTTGAGCAGTTCTTC. This codes for CASSEWSGLVVEQFF.

This clone was seen a single time. The chain uses TRBV27 and TRBJ1-5; D remains ambiguous. V lost 6 bases to trimming and J lost 1 base, with 7 bases between them. The CDR3 spans 13 residues. Germline V gene lookup returns CDR1 MNHEY and CDR2 SMNVEV (reference sequence). CDR3 in DNA: TGTGCCAGCAGCCTAGTCAGCAATCAGCCCCAGCATTTT. Protein sequence: CASSLVSNQPQHF.

This chain connects TRBV6-6 to TRBJ2-1; D unclear. The CDR3 is 13 amino acids. With 0 bases removed from V and 5 bases from J, the gap between germline ends came to 5 bases. From germline, CDR1 is MNHNY and CDR2 SVGAGI (reference sequence). For the CDR3, the DNA is TGTGCCAGCAGTTACTCTCAGGACAATGAGCAGTTCTTC. It encodes CASSYSQDNEQFF.

This chain uses TRBV19 with TRBJ2-3; 10 nucleotides align to TRBD2. Germline V lookup: CDR1 LNHDA, CDR2 SQIVND (reference sequence). The junction had 9 bases not matched to a gene; V was cut back by 1 base and J by 2 bases. The CDR3 has 18 amino acids. CDR3 coding DNA: TGTGCCAGTAGTATAGTGTACCTAGCGGGGGAATACACAGATACGCAGTATTTT. The encoded protein is CASSIVYLAGEYTDTQYF.

The chain has TRBV6-6 and TRBJ1-1; D not certain. This CDR3 comprises 14 residues. Germline V gives CDR1 MNHNY, CDR2 SVGAGI (reference sequence). With 5 bases removed from V and 4 bases from J, the gap between germline ends came to 14 bases. CDR3 nucleotides: TGTGCCAGCAGTAAACCAGGACGGGGCACTGAAGCTTTCTTT. Its translation: CASSKPGRGTEAFF.